These 28 T cell receptor beta chains were sequenced from one sample in a study of blood T cell repertoires in COVID-19. Assay used: immunoSEQ multiplex PCR; TCRdb lists only in-frame clones, some missing. The data contain 400,000 to 550,000 clones, approximately 90% of them singletons. The sample comprised PBMCs or T cells enriched from blood (not recorded which). These TCRs come from a woman aged 18-29 years with acute COVID-19.

V gene TRBV5-5 combines with J gene TRBJ2-1, with 11 nucleotides matching TRBD1. From germline, CDR1 is SGHKS and CDR2 YYEKEE (reference sequence). V lost 4 bases to trimming and J lost 3 bases; unmatched junction nucleotides: 3. This CDR3 spans 15 amino acids. As DNA, the CDR3 is TGTGCCAGCAGCATCGGGACAGGGGGCTACAATGAGCAGTTCTTC. It codes for CASSIGTGGYNEQFF.

This clone has more than one count but fewer than ten. The rearrangement uses TRBV10-2 and TRBJ1-1; D is perhaps TRBD1 (6 bases). V was clipped by 2 bases and J by 7 bases, with 11 bases between them. Per germline, CDR1 WSHSY and CDR2 SAAADI. CDR3 size: 13 residues. CDR3 protein: CASSEVGTYEAFF. The DNA for the CDR3 is TGCGCCAGCAGTGAGGTCGGGACATATGAAGCTTTCTTT.

V and J are TRBV28 and TRBJ2-7; TRBD2 is a possible D gene (6 bases). The CDR3 extends over 16 amino acids. CDR1 is MDHEN and CDR2 is SYDVKM in the germline V gene. Trimming removed 6 bases at V and 2 bases at J, with 20 bases between. In nucleotides, the CDR3 is TGTGCCAGCAGGCACATCACCGGGACGGGAGCCTACGAGCAGTACTTC. This sequence encodes CASRHITGTGAYEQYF.

The rearrangement joins TRBV18 to TRBJ1-2; D is unresolved. The CDR3 consists of 13 residues. V gave up 5 bases and J gave up 4 bases, with 11 bases separating them. Per the germline V gene, CDR1 is KGHSH and CDR2 is LQKENI. CDR3 loop: CASSMPVLYGYTF. CDR3 nucleotide sequence: TGTGCCAGCTCAATGCCAGTTCTCTATGGCTACACCTTC.

The chain links TRBV19 to TRBJ1-2; D remains ambiguous. With 6 bases removed from V and 4 bases from J, the gap between germline ends came to 33 bases. Germline V gene sequence: CDR1 LNHDA, CDR2 SQIVND (reference sequence). The CDR3 spans 20 residues. CDR3 nucleotide sequence: TGTGCCAGTAGGTTATTGTCCCATACAGTTAACATCGGCTTGGCCTATGGCTACACCTTC. It translates to CASRLLSHTVNIGLAYGYTF.

The sample holds one count of this clone. The rearrangement links TRBV11-2 to TRBJ1-1, with 8 bases fitting TRBD1. The CDR3 has 12 amino acids. The germline V gene has CDR1 SGHAT and CDR2 FQNNGV. V was pared by 3 bases and J by 11 bases, with 5 bases of the junction left unmatched. The CDR3 DNA reads as TGTGCCAGCAGCTTCTCAGGGGGCGCGGCTTTCTTT. Translating gives CASSFSGGAAFF.

The chain joins TRBV4-2 to TRBJ2-7; 9 bases fit TRBD2. V shed 3 bases, J shed 2 bases, and the junction held 11 bases outside the gene matches. Germline values: CDR1 LGHNA, CDR2 YNFKEQ. This CDR3 has 17 amino acids. CDR3 coding DNA: TGTGCCAGCAGCCACGCCTCGGGCGGGGGGGCAACCTACGAGCAGTACTTC. It encodes CASSHASGGGATYEQYF.

V and J are TRBV5-5 and TRBJ2-5, with D unclear. Between the trimmed V and J ends, which lost 2 bases and 2 bases, there was a span of 10 bases. Germline V gene data show CDR1 as SGHKS and CDR2 as YYEKEE (reference sequence). This CDR3 has 14 amino acids. The CDR3 region has the DNA TGTGCCAGCAGCTTACTGCAGACTCAAGAGACCCAGTACTTC. It specifies CASSLLQTQETQYF.

The rearrangement uses TRBV9 and TRBJ1-1, with a tentative D call TRBD1 (6 bases). CDR3 size: 14 residues. Germline-derived CDR1 and CDR2 are SGDLS and YYNGEE. Trimming cost V 3 bases and J 7 bases, with 16 bases left between them. The CDR3 DNA reads as TGTGCCAGCAGCGAATCGAGACAGGCCTTTGAAGCTTTCTTT. It encodes CASSESRQAFEAFF.

The chain uses TRBV2 and TRBJ1-2; perhaps TRBD1 as D (5 bases). The CDR3 contains 16 residues. Trimming took off 5 bases at V and 0 bases at J, with 16 bases between the two ends. Germline V lookup: CDR1 SNHLY, CDR2 FYNNEI. CDR3 coding DNA: TGTGCCAGCAGTTACCGGACACAATCAACTAACTATGGCTACACCTTC. Protein product: CASSYRTQSTNYGYTF.

The genes are TRBV7-9 and TRBJ2-7; D gene ambiguous. The germline V and J ends were trimmed by 4 bases and 2 bases, with 6 bases remaining between them. Per germline, CDR1 SEHNR and CDR2 FQNEAQ (reference sequence). The CDR3 is made up of 12 amino acids. This CDR3 reads CASSSQAYEQYF. The CDR3 nucleotides read TGTGCCAGCAGCTCACAAGCCTACGAGCAGTACTTC.

The chain recombines TRBV29-1 with TRBJ2-7; 9 nucleotides line up with TRBD1. Germline CDR1 is SQVTM and CDR2 is ANQGSEA. Trimming cost V 6 bases and J 2 bases; bases outside gene matches: 8. The CDR3 loop spans 14 amino acids. The CDR3 here is CSVRGTGYPYEQYF. DNA for the CDR3: TGCAGCGTGCGCGGGACAGGGTACCCCTACGAGCAGTACTTC.

This clone was found a few times. The chain couples TRBV7-9 to TRBJ2-7; weak D call: TRBD1 (6 bases). With 3 bases removed from V and 5 bases from J, the gap between germline ends came to 11 bases. Germline V CDR1 and CDR2: SEHNR, FQNEAQ (reference sequence). The CDR3 is 13 residues long. As DNA, the CDR3 is TGTGCCAGCAGCTTGTCACAGGGCCACGAGCAGTACTTC. Protein product: CASSLSQGHEQYF.

DNA of the CDR3: TGTGCCAGCAGCGCCGGACACTACAATGAGCAGTTCTTC. It specifies CASSAGHYNEQFF. The V call is TRBV7-8, the J call TRBJ2-1; D is perhaps TRBD1 (5 bases). Germline V CDR1 and CDR2: SGHVS, FQNEAQ. This CDR3 has 13 amino acids. Trimming removed 5 bases from V and 3 bases from J, with 8 bases in between.

V and J are TRBV6-1 and TRBJ1-5; 11 bases match TRBD1. V was pared by 4 bases and J by 1 base, with 6 bases of the junction left unmatched. From germline, CDR1 is MNHNS and CDR2 SASEGT. The CDR3 is made up of 17 amino acids. As DNA, the CDR3 is TGTGCCAGCAGTGCTGTTTGGGACAGGGGGAGCAATCAGCCCCAGCATTTT. Amino acid sequence: CASSAVWDRGSNQPQHF.

The chain recombines TRBV25-1 with TRBJ2-7; D unresolved. The V end lost 0 bases, the J end lost 0 bases, and 9 bases lay between the germline ends. The length of the CDR3 is 15 residues. The germline gives CDR1 MGHDK, CDR2 SYGVNS. As DNA, the CDR3 is TGTGCCAGCAGTGAATACACGCGTAGCTCCTACGAGCAGTACTTC. Protein sequence: CASSEYTRSSYEQYF.

This clone was detected only a few times. The gene calls are TRBV5-4 and TRBJ1-2; 9 nucleotides agree with TRBD1. The germline V gene encodes CDR1 SGHNT and CDR2 YYREEE (reference sequence). V gave up 7 bases and J gave up 1 base; unmatched junction bases: 11. The CDR3 is made up of 16 amino acids. The CDR3 sequence is CASFIFGTGLNYGYTF. The CDR3 DNA reads TGTGCCAGCTTTATCTTCGGGACAGGGCTTAACTATGGCTACACCTTC.

This clone was recorded once. The rearrangement joins TRBV10-3 to TRBJ1-1; the D is unclear. V was trimmed by 3 bases and J by 1 base, leaving 6 bases between them. The CDR3 loop spans 13 amino acids. CDR1 ENHRY and CDR2 SYGVKD come from the germline V gene. CDR3 in DNA: TGTGCCATCAGTGAAAAAGCGAACACTGAAGCTTTCTTT. Protein sequence: CAISEKANTEAFF.

This sequence joins TRBV28 and TRBJ1-5, with D possibly TRBD1 on 6 matching bases. The V gene lost 6 bases and the J gene lost 7 bases, with 10 bases spanning the gap. The CDR3 runs to 12 residues. Germline lookup yields CDR1 MDHEN and CDR2 SYDVKM. CDR3 DNA sequence: TGTGCCAGCAGGTCAGGGGTCCAGCCCCAGCATTTT. Translation gives CASRSGVQPQHF. Together with reference TRBV28 and TRBJ1-5, the CDR3 gives the full variable domain: DVKVTQSSRYLVKRTGEKVFLECVQDMDHENMFWYRQDPGLGLRLIYFSYDVKMKEKGDIPEGYSVSREKKERFSLILESASTNQTSMYLCASRSGVQPQHFGDGTRLSIL.

This rearrangement joins TRBV4-2 to TRBJ1-2; a possible D gene is TRBD1 (5 bases). The CDR3 length is 14 residues. V lost 0 bases to trimming and J lost 8 bases, with 13 bases between them. Germline assignment: CDR1 LGHNA and CDR2 YNFKEQ. CDR3 DNA: TGTGCCAGCAGCCAAGATAGAAGGGGCGACGGCTACACCTTC. This encodes CASSQDRRGDGYTF.

Notes on this clone: Compared with germline, one end of the junction differs, possibly owing to a read error. The rearrangement uses TRBV7-7 and TRBJ2-1; 11 nucleotides align to TRBD2. Per the germline V gene, CDR1 is SSHAT and CDR2 is FNYEAQ (reference sequence). The CDR3 has 15 amino acids. CDR3 in DNA: TGTGCTAGCAGCCCTAGCGGGGGGCCGGTCAATGAGCAGTTCTTC. Translating gives CASSPSGGPVNEQFF.

Note on this clone: The sample has other DNA sequences that encode this CDR3 too. This rearrangement joins TRBV7-2 to TRBJ2-7; D gene unclear. The germline V and J ends were trimmed by 4 bases and 1 base, with 5 bases remaining between them. Germline lookup yields CDR1 SGHTA and CDR2 FQGNSA. This CDR3 has 12 residues. Here the CDR3 DNA reads TGTGCCAGCAGCTCACTGTCCTACGAGCAGTACTTC. Its translation: CASSSLSYEQYF.

The V and J genes are TRBV19 and TRBJ1-5; no clear D. This CDR3 comprises 15 residues. Germline-derived CDR1 and CDR2 are LNHDA and SQIVND (reference sequence). V lost 2 bases to trimming and J lost 0 bases, with 8 bases between them. The CDR3 DNA is TGTGCCAGTAGTATATGGGCAGTTAGCAATCAGCCCCAGCATTTT. Translating it yields CASSIWAVSNQPQHF.

The chain recombines TRBV27 with TRBJ2-2, with 12 bases aligning to TRBD1. This CDR3 spans 18 amino acids. Germline loops: CDR1 MNHEY, CDR2 SMNVEV (reference sequence). Losses at the gene ends were 5 bases for V and 2 bases for J; bases not matched to a gene: 9. CDR3 amino acids: CASSPHRDRGRNTGELFF. The CDR3 region has the DNA TGTGCCAGCAGTCCTCACAGGGACAGGGGGCGCAACACCGGGGAGCTGTTTTTT.

J is TRBJ1-1 and V is TRBV6-5; maybe TRBD1 (6 bases). The germline V and J ends were trimmed by 10 bases and 2 bases, with 14 bases remaining between them. Germline V gene lookup returns CDR1 MNHEY and CDR2 SVGAGI. CDR3 length: 13 amino acids. The CDR3 nucleotides read TGTGCCACCCATGACAGGTCCAACACTGAAGCTTTCTTT. It translates to CATHDRSNTEAFF.

This chain connects TRBV4-1 to TRBJ2-7; a weak D match, TRBD2 (7 bases). From germline, CDR1 is MGHRA and CDR2 YSYEKL. The CDR3 is made up of 13 amino acids. V lost 5 bases and J 3 bases, leaving 11 bases between the germline ends. As DNA, the CDR3 is TGCGCCAGCAGCTCCGGGGGGCGCTACGAGCAGTACTTC. Translating gives CASSSGGRYEQYF.

For the CDR3, the DNA is TGTGCCAGCAGTCCAACTAGCGGTACGCAGTATTTT. It specifies CASSPTSGTQYF. This sequence joins TRBV28 and TRBJ2-3; the match to TRBD2 covers 8 bases. V trimming: 5 bases; J trimming: 8 bases; junction bases outside the gene matches: 3. The CDR3 runs 12 residues. Germline CDR1 is MDHEN and CDR2 is SYDVKM.

The chain carries TRBV7-8 and TRBJ1-5; 10 bases map to TRBD1. CDR1 is SGHVS and CDR2 is FQNEAQ in the germline V gene. Trimming at V came to 8 bases and at J to 5 bases, leaving 6 bases not matched to a gene. The CDR3 is made up of 14 amino acids. The CDR3 DNA sequence: TGTGCCAGCGGGGGACAGGGGCTCTATCAGCCCCAGCATTTT. It translates to CASGGQGLYQPQHF.